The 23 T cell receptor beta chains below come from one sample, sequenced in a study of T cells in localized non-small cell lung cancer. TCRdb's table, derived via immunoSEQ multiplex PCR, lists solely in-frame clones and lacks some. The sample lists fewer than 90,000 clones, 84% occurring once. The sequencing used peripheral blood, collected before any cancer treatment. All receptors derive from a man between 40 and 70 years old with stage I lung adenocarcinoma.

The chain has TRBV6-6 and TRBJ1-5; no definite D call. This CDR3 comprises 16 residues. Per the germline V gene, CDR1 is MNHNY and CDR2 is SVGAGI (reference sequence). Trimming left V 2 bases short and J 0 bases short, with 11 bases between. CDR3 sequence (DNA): TGTGCCAGCAGTTACCAGCCCTCCGCTAGCAATCAGCCCCAGCATTTT. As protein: CASSYQPSASNQPQHF.

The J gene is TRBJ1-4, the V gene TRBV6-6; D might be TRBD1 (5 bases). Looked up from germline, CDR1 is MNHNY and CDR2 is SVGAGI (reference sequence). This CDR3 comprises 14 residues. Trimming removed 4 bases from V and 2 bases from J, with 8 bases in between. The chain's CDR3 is CASSSGSTNEKLFF. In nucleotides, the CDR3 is TGTGCCAGCAGTTCAGGGAGCACTAATGAAAAACTGTTTTTT.

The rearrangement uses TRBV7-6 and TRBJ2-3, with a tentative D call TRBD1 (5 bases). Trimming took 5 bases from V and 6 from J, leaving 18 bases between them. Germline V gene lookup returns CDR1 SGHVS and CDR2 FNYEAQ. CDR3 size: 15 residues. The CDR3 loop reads CASSHRTLSGDTQYF. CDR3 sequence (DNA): TGTGCCAGCAGCCATCGTACCCTTTCAGGGGATACGCAGTATTTT.

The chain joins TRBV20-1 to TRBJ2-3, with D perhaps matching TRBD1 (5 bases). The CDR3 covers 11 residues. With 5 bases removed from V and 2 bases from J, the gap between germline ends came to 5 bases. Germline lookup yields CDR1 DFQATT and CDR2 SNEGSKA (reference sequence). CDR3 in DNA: TGCAGTGCTGGGGCCACAGATACGCAGTATTTT. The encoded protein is CSAGATDTQYF.

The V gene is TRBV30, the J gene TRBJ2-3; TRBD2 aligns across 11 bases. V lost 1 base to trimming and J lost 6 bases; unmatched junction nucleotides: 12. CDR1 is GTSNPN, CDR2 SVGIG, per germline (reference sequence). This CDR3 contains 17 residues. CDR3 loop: CAWSASFTSGGVDTQYF. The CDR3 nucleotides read TGTGCCTGGAGTGCTTCTTTTACTAGCGGGGGTGTCGATACGCAGTATTTT.

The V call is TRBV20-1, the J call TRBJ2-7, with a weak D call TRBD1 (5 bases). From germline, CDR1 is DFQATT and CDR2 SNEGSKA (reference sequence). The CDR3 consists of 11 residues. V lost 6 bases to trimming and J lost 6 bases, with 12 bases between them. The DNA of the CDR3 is TGCAGTGCCCGTCGGACACTCGAGCAGTACTTC. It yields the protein CSARRTLEQYF.

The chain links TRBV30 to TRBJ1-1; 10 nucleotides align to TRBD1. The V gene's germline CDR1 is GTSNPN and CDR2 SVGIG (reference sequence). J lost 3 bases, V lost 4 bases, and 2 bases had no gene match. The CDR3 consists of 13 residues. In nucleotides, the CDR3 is TGTGCCTGGACAGGACAGGGGGACACTGAAGCTTTCTTT. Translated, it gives CAWTGQGDTEAFF.

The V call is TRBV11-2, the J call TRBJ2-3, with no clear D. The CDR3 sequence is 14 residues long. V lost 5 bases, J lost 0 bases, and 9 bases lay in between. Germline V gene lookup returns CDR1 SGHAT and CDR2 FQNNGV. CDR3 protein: CASSPIPSTDTQYF. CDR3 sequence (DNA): TGTGCCAGCAGCCCCATCCCGAGCACAGATACGCAGTATTTT.

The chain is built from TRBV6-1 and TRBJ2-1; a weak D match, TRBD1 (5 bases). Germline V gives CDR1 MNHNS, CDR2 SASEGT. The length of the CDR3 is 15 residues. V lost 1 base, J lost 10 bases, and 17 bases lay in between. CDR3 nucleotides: TGTGCCAGCAGTGAAGATACTGTACTACAGGAGGAGCAGTTCTTC. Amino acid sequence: CASSEDTVLQEEQFF.

CDR3 region: CASSPWGLETQYF. CDR3 in DNA: TGTGCCAGCAGCCCTTGGGGATTAGAGACCCAGTACTTC. This sequence joins TRBV9 and TRBJ2-5, with D hard to call. Germline V gives CDR1 SGDLS, CDR2 YYNGEE. CDR3 length: 13 residues. V dropped 4 bases and J dropped 4 bases, with 11 bases sitting between them.

CDR3 amino acids: CASSLAVRLAGGRHEQFF. Written as DNA, the CDR3 is TGTGCCAGCAGCTTAGCGGTGAGGCTAGCGGGGGGGCGACATGAGCAGTTCTTC. The V call is TRBV7-8, the J call TRBJ2-1; 12 positions match TRBD2. V dropped 0 bases and J dropped 8; count of bases not matched to a gene: 11. CDR3 length equals 18 residues. Germline values: CDR1 SGHVS, CDR2 FQNEAQ. Based on the CDR3 plus reference TRBV7-8 and TRBJ2-1, the full variable domain is GAGVSQSPRYKVAKRGQDVALRCDPISGHVSLFWYQQALGQGPEFLTYFQNEAQLDKSGLPSDRFFAERPEGSVSTLKIQRTQQEDSAVYLCASSLAVRLAGGRHEQFFGPGTRLTVL.

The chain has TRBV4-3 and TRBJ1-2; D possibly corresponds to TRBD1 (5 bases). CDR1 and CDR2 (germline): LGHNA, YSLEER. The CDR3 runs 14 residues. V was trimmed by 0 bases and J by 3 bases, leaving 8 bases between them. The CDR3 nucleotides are TGCGCCAGCAGCCAAGATGCCAGGGACTATGGCTACACCTTC. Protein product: CASSQDARDYGYTF.

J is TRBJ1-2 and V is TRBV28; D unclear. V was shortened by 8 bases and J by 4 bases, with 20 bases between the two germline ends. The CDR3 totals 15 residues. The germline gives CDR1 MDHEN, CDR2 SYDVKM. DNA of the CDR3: TGTGCCAGCTTACCCAACGGGCCCCGAGGCTATGGCTACACCTTC. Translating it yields CASLPNGPRGYGYTF.

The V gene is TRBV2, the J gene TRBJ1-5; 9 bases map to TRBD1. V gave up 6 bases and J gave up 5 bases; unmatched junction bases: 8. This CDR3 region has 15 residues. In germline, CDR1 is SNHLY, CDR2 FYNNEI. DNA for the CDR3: TGTGCCAGCAGGAGACAGGGGGACAGATATCAGCCCCAGCATTTT. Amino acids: CASRRQGDRYQPQHF.

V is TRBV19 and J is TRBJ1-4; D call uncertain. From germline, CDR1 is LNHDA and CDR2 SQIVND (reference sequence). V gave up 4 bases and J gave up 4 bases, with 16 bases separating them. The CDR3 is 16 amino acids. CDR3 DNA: TGTGCCAGTAGTAAGCACACGTCCGCCCGTAATGAAAAACTGTTTTTT. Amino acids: CASSKHTSARNEKLFF.

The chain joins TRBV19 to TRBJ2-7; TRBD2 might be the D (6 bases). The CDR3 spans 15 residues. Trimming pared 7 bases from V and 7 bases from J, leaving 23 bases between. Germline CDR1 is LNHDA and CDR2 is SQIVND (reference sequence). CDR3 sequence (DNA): TGTGCCAGTACCGCGAGGTGGCGGGACCGAGGGGAGCAGTACTTC. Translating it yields CASTARWRDRGEQYF.

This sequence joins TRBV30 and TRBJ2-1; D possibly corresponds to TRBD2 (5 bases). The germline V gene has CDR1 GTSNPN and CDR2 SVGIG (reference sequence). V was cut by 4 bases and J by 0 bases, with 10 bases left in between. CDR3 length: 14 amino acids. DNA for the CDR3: TGTGCCTGGATTTCGGACTCCTCCTACAATGAGCAGTTCTTC. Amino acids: CAWISDSSYNEQFF. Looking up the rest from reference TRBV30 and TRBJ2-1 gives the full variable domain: SQTIHQWPATLVQPVGSPLSLECTVEGTSNPNLYWYRQAAGRGLQLLFYSVGIGQISSEVPQNLSASRPQDRQFILSSKKLLLSDSGFYLCAWISDSSYNEQFFGPGTRLTVL.

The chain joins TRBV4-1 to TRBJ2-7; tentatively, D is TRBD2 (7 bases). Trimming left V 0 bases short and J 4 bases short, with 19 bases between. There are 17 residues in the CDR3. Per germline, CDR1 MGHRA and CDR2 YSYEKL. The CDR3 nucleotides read TGCGCCAGCAGCCAAGAAGGGGGGGGCGGGAGTCAGTACGAGCAGTACTTC. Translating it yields CASSQEGGGGSQYEQYF.

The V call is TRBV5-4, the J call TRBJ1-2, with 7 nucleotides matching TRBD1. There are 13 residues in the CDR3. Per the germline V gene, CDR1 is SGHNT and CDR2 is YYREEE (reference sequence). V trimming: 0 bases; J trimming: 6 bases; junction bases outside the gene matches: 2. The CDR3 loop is CASSLGGTDGYTF. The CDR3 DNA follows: TGTGCCAGCAGCTTGGGGGGGACAGATGGCTACACCTTC.

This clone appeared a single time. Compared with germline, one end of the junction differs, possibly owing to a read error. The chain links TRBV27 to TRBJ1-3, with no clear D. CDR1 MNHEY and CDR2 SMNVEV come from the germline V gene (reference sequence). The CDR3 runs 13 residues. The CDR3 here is CASRLYPGNTIYF. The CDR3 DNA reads TGTGCCAGCAGGTTATACCCTGGAAACACCATATATTTT.

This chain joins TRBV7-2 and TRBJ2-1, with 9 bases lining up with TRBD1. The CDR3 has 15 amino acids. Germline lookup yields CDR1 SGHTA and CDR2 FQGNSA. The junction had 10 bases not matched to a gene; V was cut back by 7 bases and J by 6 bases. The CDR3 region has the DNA TGTGCCAGCACCACGGGGGACAGGGAAAGCAATGAGCAGTTCTTC. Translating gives CASTTGDRESNEQFF. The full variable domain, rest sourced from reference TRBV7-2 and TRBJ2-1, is GAGVSQSPSNKVTEKGKDVELRCDPISGHTALYWYRQSLGQGLEFLIYFQGNSAPDKSGLPSDRFSAERTGGSVSTLTIQRTQQEDSAVYLCASTTGDRESNEQFFGPGTRLTVL.

The CDR3 protein is CASSLRLAGGNEQFF. In DNA form, the CDR3 reads TGTGCCAGCAGCTTACGCCTAGCGGGGGGCAATGAGCAGTTCTTC. The V gene is TRBV11-2, the J gene TRBJ2-1, with 11 nucleotides matching TRBD2. In germline, CDR1 is SGHAT, CDR2 FQNNGV. V lost 2 bases and J lost 6; bases outside the gene matches: 3. There are 15 residues in the CDR3.

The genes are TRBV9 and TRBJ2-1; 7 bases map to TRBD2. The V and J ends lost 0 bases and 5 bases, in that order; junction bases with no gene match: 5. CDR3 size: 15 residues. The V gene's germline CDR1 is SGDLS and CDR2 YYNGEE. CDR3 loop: CASSVEGRENNEQFF. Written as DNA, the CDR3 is TGTGCCAGCAGCGTAGAGGGGAGGGAAAACAATGAGCAGTTCTTC.